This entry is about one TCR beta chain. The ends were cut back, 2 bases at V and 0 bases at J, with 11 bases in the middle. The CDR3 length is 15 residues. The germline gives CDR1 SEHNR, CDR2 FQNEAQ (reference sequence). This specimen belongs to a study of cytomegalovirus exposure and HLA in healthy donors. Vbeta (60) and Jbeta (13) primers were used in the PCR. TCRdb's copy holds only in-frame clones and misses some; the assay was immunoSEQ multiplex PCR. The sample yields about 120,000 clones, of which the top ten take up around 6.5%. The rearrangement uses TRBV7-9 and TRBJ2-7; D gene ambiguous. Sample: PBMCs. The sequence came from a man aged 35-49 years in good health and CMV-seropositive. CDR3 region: CASSLTVSSSYEQYF. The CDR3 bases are TGTGCCAGCAGCTTAACAGTATCAAGCTCCTACGAGCAGTACTTC.